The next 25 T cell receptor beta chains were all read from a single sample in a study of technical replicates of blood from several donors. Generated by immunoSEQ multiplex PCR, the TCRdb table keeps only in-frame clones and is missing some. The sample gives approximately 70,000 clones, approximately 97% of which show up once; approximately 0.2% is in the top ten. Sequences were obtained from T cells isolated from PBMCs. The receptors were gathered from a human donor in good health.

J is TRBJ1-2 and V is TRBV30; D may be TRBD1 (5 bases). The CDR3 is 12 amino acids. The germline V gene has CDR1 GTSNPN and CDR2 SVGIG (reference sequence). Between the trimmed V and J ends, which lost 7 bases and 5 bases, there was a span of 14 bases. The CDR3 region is CAYQPGIYGYTF. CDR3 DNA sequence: TGTGCCTATCAGCCAGGGATTTATGGCTACACCTTC.

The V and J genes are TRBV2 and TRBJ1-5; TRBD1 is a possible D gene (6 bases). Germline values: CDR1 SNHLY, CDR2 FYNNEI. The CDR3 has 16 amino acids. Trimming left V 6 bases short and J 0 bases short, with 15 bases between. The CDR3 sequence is CASRIRGLGSNQPQHF. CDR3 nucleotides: TGTGCCAGCAGGATAAGGGGGTTAGGTAGCAATCAGCCCCAGCATTTT.

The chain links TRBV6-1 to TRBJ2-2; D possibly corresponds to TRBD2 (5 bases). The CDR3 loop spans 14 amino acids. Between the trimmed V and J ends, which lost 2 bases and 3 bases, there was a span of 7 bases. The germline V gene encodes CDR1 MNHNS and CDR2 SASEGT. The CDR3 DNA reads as TGTGCCAGCAGTGAACCGGGATACACCGGGGAGCTGTTTTTT. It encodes CASSEPGYTGELFF.

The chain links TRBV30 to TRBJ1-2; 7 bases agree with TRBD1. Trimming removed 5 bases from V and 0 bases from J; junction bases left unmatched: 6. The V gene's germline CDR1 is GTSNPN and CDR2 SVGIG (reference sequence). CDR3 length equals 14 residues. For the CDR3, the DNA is TGTGCCTGGGGAAAAGGGGGCGCTAACTATGGCTACACCTTC. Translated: CAWGKGGANYGYTF.

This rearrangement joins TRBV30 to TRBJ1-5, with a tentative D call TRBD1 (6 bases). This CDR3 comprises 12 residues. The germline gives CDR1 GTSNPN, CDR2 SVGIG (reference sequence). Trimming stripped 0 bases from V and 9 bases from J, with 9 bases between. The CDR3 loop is CAWSVQGGPQHF. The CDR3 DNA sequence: TGTGCCTGGAGTGTACAGGGTGGGCCCCAGCATTTT.

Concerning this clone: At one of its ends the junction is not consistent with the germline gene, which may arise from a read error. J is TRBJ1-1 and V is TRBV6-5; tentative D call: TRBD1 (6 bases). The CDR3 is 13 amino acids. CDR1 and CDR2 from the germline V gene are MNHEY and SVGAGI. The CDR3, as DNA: TGTGCCAGCAGTTACTCGGGGACACCGTTCTGGATTTTT. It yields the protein CASSYSGTPFWIF.

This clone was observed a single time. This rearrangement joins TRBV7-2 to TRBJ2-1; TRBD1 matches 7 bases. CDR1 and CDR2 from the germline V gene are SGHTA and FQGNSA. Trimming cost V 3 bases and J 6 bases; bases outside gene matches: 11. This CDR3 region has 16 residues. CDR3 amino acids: CASSFSGTVNSNEQFF. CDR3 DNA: TGTGCCAGCAGCTTTTCCGGGACAGTCAATTCCAATGAGCAGTTCTTC.

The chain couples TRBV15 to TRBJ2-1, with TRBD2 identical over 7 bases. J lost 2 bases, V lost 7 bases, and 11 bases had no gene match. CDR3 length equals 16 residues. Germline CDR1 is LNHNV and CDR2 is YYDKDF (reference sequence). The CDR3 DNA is TGTGCCACCAAGGCGAGGGAGGGGCAGGCCTACAATGAGCAGTTCTTC. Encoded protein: CATKAREGQAYNEQFF.

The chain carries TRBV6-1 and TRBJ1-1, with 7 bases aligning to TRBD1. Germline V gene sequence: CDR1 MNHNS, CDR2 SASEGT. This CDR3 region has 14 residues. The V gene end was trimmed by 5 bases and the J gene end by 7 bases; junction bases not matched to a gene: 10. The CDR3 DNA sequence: TGTGCCAGCAGTAGCCAGGGGGGCCAATTTGAAGCTTTCTTT. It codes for CASSSQGGQFEAFF.

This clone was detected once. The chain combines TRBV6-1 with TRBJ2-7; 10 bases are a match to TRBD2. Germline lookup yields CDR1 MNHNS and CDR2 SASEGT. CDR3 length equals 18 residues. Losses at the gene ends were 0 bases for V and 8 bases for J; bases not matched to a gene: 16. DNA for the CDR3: TGTGCCAGCAGTGAAGCACACCTATCCCAGCGGGAGGGAGCCCAGCAGTACTTC. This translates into CASSEAHLSQREGAQQYF.

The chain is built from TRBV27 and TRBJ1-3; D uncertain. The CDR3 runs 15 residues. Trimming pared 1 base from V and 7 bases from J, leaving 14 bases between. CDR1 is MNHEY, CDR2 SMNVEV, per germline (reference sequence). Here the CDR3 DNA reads TGTGCCAGCAGTTTATTCTTCGGGTCGGGGAACACCATATATTTT. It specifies CASSLFFGSGNTIYF.

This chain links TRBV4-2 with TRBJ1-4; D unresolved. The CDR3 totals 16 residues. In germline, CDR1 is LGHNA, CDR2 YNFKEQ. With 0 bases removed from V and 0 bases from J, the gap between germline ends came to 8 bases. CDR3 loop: CASSQESGATNEKLFF. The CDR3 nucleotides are TGTGCCAGCAGCCAAGAATCCGGGGCAACTAATGAAAAACTGTTTTTT.

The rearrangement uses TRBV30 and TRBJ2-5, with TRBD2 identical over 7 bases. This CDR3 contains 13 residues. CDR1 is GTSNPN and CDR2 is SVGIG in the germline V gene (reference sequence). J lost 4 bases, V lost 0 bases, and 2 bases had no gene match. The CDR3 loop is CAWSVQRGETQYF. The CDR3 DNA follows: TGTGCCTGGAGTGTCCAGCGGGGAGAGACCCAGTACTTC.

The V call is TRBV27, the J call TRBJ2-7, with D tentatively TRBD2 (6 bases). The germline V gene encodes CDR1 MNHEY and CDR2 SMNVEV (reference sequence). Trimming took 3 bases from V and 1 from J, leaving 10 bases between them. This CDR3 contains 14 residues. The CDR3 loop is CASSLGTPSYEQYF. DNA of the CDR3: TGTGCCAGCAGTTTGGGGACTCCGTCCTACGAGCAGTACTTC.

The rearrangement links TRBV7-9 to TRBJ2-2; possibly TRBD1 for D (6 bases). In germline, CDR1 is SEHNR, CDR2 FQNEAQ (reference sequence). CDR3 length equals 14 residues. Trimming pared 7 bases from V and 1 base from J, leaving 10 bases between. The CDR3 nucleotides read TGTGCCAGCATCCTGGACAGGAACACCGGGGAGCTGTTTTTT. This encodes CASILDRNTGELFF.

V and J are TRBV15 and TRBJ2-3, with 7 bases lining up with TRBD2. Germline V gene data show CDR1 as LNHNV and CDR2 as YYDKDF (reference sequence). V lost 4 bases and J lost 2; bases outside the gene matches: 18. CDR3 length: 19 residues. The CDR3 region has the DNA TGTGCCACCAGCACCGGACTCAGGGAGGGCCAGGTTCTCACAGATACGCAGTATTTT. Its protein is CATSTGLREGQVLTDTQYF.

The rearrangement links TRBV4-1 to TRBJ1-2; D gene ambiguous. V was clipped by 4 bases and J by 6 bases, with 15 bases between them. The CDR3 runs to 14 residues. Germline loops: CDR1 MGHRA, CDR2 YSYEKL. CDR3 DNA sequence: TGCGCCAGCAGCCGTTTAGGAGACTATCATGGCTACACCTTC. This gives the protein CASSRLGDYHGYTF.

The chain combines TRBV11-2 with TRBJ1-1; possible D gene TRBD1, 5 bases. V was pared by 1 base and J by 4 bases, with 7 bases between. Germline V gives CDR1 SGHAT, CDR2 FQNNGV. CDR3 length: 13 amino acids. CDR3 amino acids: CASSLGDSTEAFF. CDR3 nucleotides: TGTGCCAGCAGCTTAGGAGACAGCACTGAAGCTTTCTTT.

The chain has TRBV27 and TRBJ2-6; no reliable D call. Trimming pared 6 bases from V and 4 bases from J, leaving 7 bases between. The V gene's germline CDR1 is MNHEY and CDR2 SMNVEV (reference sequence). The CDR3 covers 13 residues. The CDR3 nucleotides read TGTGCCAGCAGGGCGGTGGGGGCCAACGTCCTGACTTTC. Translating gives CASRAVGANVLTF.

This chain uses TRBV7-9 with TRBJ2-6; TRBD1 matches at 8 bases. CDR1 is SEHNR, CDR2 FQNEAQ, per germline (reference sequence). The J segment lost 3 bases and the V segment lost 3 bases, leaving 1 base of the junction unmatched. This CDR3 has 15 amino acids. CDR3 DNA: TGTGCCAGCAGCTTCGGACAGGGTGGGGCCAACGTCCTGACTTTC. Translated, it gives CASSFGQGGANVLTF.

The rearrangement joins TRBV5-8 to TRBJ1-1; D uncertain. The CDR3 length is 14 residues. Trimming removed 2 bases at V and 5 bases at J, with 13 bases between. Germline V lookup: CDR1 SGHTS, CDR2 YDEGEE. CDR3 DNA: TGTGCCAGCAGCTTCAGGACGGGGAGGACTGAAGCTTTCTTT. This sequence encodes CASSFRTGRTEAFF.

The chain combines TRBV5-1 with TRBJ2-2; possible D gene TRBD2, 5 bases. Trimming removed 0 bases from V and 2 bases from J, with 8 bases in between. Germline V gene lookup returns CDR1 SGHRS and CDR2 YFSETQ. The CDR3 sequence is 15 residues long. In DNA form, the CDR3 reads TGCGCCAGCAGCTTGGCCGGGATAAACACCGGGGAGCTGTTTTTT. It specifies CASSLAGINTGELFF.

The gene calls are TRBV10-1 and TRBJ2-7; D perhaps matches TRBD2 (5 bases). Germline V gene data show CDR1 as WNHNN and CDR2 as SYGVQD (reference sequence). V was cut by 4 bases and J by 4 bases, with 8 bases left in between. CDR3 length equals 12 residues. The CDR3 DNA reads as TGCGCCAGCAGTGTAGGGAGTTACGAGCAGTACTTC. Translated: CASSVGSYEQYF.

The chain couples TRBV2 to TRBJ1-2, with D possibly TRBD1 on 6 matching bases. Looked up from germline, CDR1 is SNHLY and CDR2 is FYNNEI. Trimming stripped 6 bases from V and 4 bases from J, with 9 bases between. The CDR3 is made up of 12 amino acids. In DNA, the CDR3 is TGTGCCAGCAGAGAGGACAGCTATGGCTACACCTTC. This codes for CASREDSYGYTF. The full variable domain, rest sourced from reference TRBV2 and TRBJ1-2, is EPEVTQTPSHQVTQMGQEVILRCVPISNHLYFYWYRQILGQKVEFLVSFYNNEISEKSEIFDDQFSVERPDGSNFTLKIRSTKLEDSAMYFCASREDSYGYTFGSGTRLTVV.

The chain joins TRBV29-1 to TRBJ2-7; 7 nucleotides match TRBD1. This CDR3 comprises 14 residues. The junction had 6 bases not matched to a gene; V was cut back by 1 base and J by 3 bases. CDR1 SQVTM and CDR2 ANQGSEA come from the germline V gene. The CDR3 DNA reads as TGCAGCGTTGAAGCCAACCGGACAGGCTACGAGCAGTACTTC. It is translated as CSVEANRTGYEQYF.